These 27 T cell receptor beta chains were sequenced from one sample in a study of T cell repertoires and HLA-DP antigens. Assay used: immunoSEQ multiplex PCR; TCRdb lists only in-frame clones, some missing. The sample has around 90,000 clones; roughly nine tenths are singletons. The antigens of these receptors remain unknown. What was sequenced was CD4+ T cells from PBMCs. The receptors come from a man aged 45-60 years in good health and CMV-seronegative.

The chain is built from TRBV19 and TRBJ2-2, with 9 bases matching TRBD1. This CDR3 is built from 15 residues. Germline V gives CDR1 LNHDA, CDR2 SQIVND (reference sequence). J gave up 2 bases and V 7 bases, and 5 bases lay outside the gene matches. CDR3 nucleotide sequence: TGTGCCAGTACCTCTACAGGGGGCAACACCGGGGAGCTGTTTTTT. It specifies CASTSTGGNTGELFF.

The chain employs TRBV27 and TRBJ2-7; TRBD1 aligns across 8 bases. Germline CDR1 MNHEY, CDR2 SMNVEV (reference sequence). Trimming took 2 bases from V and 6 from J; bases not matched to a gene: 9. This CDR3 has 15 amino acids. The CDR3 is CASSLGQGLFGEQYF. In DNA, the CDR3 is TGTGCCAGCAGTTTAGGACAGGGCTTGTTCGGCGAGCAGTACTTC.

The chain recombines TRBV18 with TRBJ2-2; the match to TRBD1 covers 10 bases. V lost 6 bases, J lost 5 bases, and 6 bases stayed unmatched. The CDR3 runs 15 residues. The germline V gene encodes CDR1 KGHSH and CDR2 LQKENI. CDR3 amino acids: CASSPGTGATGELFF. Here the CDR3 DNA reads TGTGCCAGCTCCCCCGGGACAGGGGCTACCGGGGAGCTGTTTTTT.

This clone was seen only once. The chain combines TRBV30 with TRBJ1-4, with D possibly being TRBD1 (6 bases). V lost 0 bases, J lost 7 bases, and 12 bases lay in between. Per the germline V gene, CDR1 is GTSNPN and CDR2 is SVGIG (reference sequence). This CDR3 is 14 amino acids long. The DNA of the CDR3 is TGTGCCTGGAGTGTGGTGGGGGCCGGTGAAAAACTGTTTTTT. Protein sequence: CAWSVVGAGEKLFF.

The chain recombines TRBV6-6 with TRBJ1-3; tentative D call: TRBD1 (6 bases). CDR3 length: 13 residues. Deletions cut 10 bases from V and 2 bases from J, with 12 bases between. Germline V gene sequence: CDR1 MNHNY, CDR2 SVGAGI (reference sequence). The DNA of the CDR3 is TGTGCCACCCGCCCAGGGGCTGGAAACACCATATATTTT. This sequence encodes CATRPGAGNTIYF.

The V gene is TRBV6-1, the J gene TRBJ1-1; 7 nucleotides agree with TRBD1. The V gene end was trimmed by 7 bases and the J gene end by 0 bases; junction bases not matched to a gene: 2. The CDR3 consists of 13 residues. Germline V gene data show CDR1 as MNHNS and CDR2 as SASEGT. The DNA of the CDR3 is TGTGCCAGCAAGGACAGGATGAACACTGAAGCTTTCTTT. Its translation is CASKDRMNTEAFF.

The CDR3 DNA follows: TGTGCCTGGAGGCCCGGGACAGGGGATTCACCCCTCCACTTT. It specifies CAWRPGTGDSPLHF. This chain uses TRBV30 with TRBJ1-6; 10 nucleotides align to TRBD1. This CDR3 is 14 amino acids long. From germline, CDR1 is GTSNPN and CDR2 SVGIG (reference sequence). The V segment lost 3 bases and the J segment 8 bases; nucleotides outside the gene matches: 4.

The CDR3, as DNA: TGTGCCAGCTCACCACCATCGAAGGCCGGGGAGCTGTTTTTT. Amino acids: CASSPPSKAGELFF. J is TRBJ2-2 and V is TRBV18; D uncertain. Trimming shortened V by 0 bases and J by 6 bases, and 8 bases separated the two germline ends. The CDR3 runs to 14 residues. Germline lookup yields CDR1 KGHSH and CDR2 LQKENI.

This chain connects TRBV9 to TRBJ2-4; 16 positions agree with TRBD2. The germline V gene has CDR1 SGDLS and CDR2 YYNGEE. The junction had 7 bases not matched to a gene; V was cut back by 4 bases and J by 0 bases. This CDR3 is built from 19 residues. The CDR3 nucleotides read TGTGCCAGCAGCCCGGCGGGACTAGCGGGAGGGTTAGCCAAAAACATTCAGTACTTC. This encodes CASSPAGLAGGLAKNIQYF.

This chain connects TRBV30 to TRBJ2-3; D may be TRBD1 (6 bases). V was shortened by 5 bases and J by 6 bases, with 9 bases between the two germline ends. CDR3 length: 11 amino acids. Germline V lookup: CDR1 GTSNPN, CDR2 SVGIG (reference sequence). CDR3 residues: CAWGQGDTQYF. In nucleotides, the CDR3 is TGTGCCTGGGGCCAGGGGGATACGCAGTATTTT.

This rearrangement joins TRBV28 to TRBJ1-5; D gene ambiguous. Trimming removed 2 bases from V and 3 bases from J, with 8 bases in between. The CDR3 is made up of 14 amino acids. Germline loops: CDR1 MDHEN, CDR2 SYDVKM. The CDR3 DNA is TGTGCCAGCAGTTTAGGGTCGGCCAATCAGCCCCAGCATTTT. This encodes CASSLGSANQPQHF.

The genes are TRBV5-6 and TRBJ1-1; D is ambiguous. The CDR3 loop spans 14 amino acids. V lost 1 base and J 1 base, leaving 8 bases between the germline ends. Looked up from germline, CDR1 is SGHDT and CDR2 is YYEEEE. As DNA, the CDR3 is TGTGCCAGCAGCTTGTCGGGATCGAACACTGAAGCTTTCTTT. This translates into CASSLSGSNTEAFF.

The V and J genes are TRBV7-9 and TRBJ2-7; TRBD1 matches at 9 bases. The CDR3 is 16 residues long. The V gene end was trimmed by 2 bases and the J gene end by 5 bases; junction bases not matched to a gene: 10. Germline V lookup: CDR1 SEHNR, CDR2 FQNEAQ (reference sequence). CDR3 in DNA: TGTGCCAGCAGCTTATACCGGGACAGGGTGTCCAACGAGCAGTACTTC. Amino acid sequence: CASSLYRDRVSNEQYF.

Notes on this clone: The same CDR3 arises from other DNA sequences in this sample as well. The rearrangement uses TRBV28 and TRBJ2-7; the D gene is possibly TRBD1 (5 bases). The CDR3 covers 13 residues. Germline lookup yields CDR1 MDHEN and CDR2 SYDVKM. Trimming stripped 7 bases from V and 1 base from J, with 11 bases between. The CDR3 sequence: CASKNTGSYEQYF. CDR3 bases: TGTGCCAGCAAAAATACAGGATCCTACGAGCAGTACTTC.

The V and J genes are TRBV7-9 and TRBJ2-7, with a weak D call TRBD1 (6 bases). Looked up from germline, CDR1 is SEHNR and CDR2 is FQNEAQ (reference sequence). This CDR3 has 14 residues. V dropped 5 bases and J dropped 2 bases, with 13 bases sitting between them. As DNA, the CDR3 is TGTGCCAGCAGCCTCCTACAGGGCCCCTACGAGCAGTACTTC. Its translation is CASSLLQGPYEQYF.

The chain uses TRBV6-6 and TRBJ1-1, with D perhaps TRBD1 (5 bases). CDR3 length: 14 amino acids. Germline CDR1 and CDR2: MNHNY and SVGAGI (reference sequence). V gave up 2 bases and J gave up 0 bases, with 7 bases separating them. The CDR3 coding sequence is TGTGCCAGCAGTTACGGGGGAGTGAACACTGAAGCTTTCTTT. Protein product: CASSYGGVNTEAFF.

This chain joins TRBV18 and TRBJ1-1; no definite D call. Germline CDR1 and CDR2: KGHSH and LQKENI. This CDR3 has 15 residues. Trimming shortened V by 1 base and J by 3 bases, and 12 bases separated the two germline ends. CDR3 sequence: CASSPRSGLDTEAFF. The CDR3 bases are TGTGCCAGCTCACCACGTTCGGGCTTAGACACTGAAGCTTTCTTT. The complete variable domain, with remaining parts taken from reference TRBV18 and TRBJ1-1, reads NAGVMQNPRHLVRRRGQEARLRCSPMKGHSHVYWYRQLPEEGLKFMVYLQKENIIDESGMPKERFSAEFPKEGPSILRIQQVVRGDSAAYFCASSPRSGLDTEAFFGQGTRLTVV.

This sequence joins TRBV27 and TRBJ1-1; TRBD1 agrees at 9 bases. This CDR3 comprises 17 residues. V was pared by 2 bases and J by 0 bases, with 7 bases of the junction left unmatched. Germline V gene sequence: CDR1 MNHEY, CDR2 SMNVEV (reference sequence). CDR3 nucleotides: TGTGCCAGCAGTTTAGGTGGGACAGGGTTTTTGAACACTGAAGCTTTCTTT. Translation: CASSLGGTGFLNTEAFF.

This clone was picked up one time. The chain uses TRBV18 and TRBJ1-5; D is perhaps TRBD1 (6 bases). Trimming left V 2 bases short and J 0 bases short, with 8 bases between. CDR1 and CDR2 from the germline V gene are KGHSH and LQKENI. The CDR3 has 15 amino acids. The CDR3 is CASSPGQPSNQPQHF. Here the CDR3 DNA reads TGTGCCAGCTCACCAGGACAGCCTAGCAATCAGCCCCAGCATTTT.

This clone is a singleton in its sample. The chain joins TRBV9 to TRBJ1-2; tentatively, D is TRBD1 (5 bases). Germline CDR1 and CDR2: SGDLS and YYNGEE. The CDR3 is 13 amino acids. The V and J ends lost 0 bases and 7 bases respectively, with 10 bases between them. In nucleotides, the CDR3 is TGTGCCAGCAGCGTAGAGGGGATCGGTGGCTACACCTTC. It yields the protein CASSVEGIGGYTF.

This chain links TRBV7-6 with TRBJ1-3; 7 positions agree with TRBD1. Trimming took 0 bases from V and 4 from J; bases not matched to a gene: 6. This CDR3 has 16 residues. CDR1 SGHVS and CDR2 FNYEAQ come from the germline V gene. The DNA for the CDR3 is TGTGCCAGCAGCTTAGCCCAGACAGGGTCCGGAAACACCATATATTTT. It is translated as CASSLAQTGSGNTIYF.

The chain links TRBV28 to TRBJ2-2; 11 bases map to TRBD2. This CDR3 region has 15 residues. The germline gives CDR1 MDHEN, CDR2 SYDVKM. Trimming removed 6 bases from V and 3 bases from J; junction bases left unmatched: 3. The CDR3 here is CASSHSGRDTGELFF. The DNA for the CDR3 is TGTGCCAGCAGCCATAGCGGGAGGGACACCGGGGAGCTGTTTTTT.

The rearrangement links TRBV2 to TRBJ1-5; possible D gene TRBD1, 5 bases. The CDR3 has 14 amino acids. V lost 7 bases, J lost 4 bases, and 14 bases lay in between. Germline V gene sequence: CDR1 SNHLY, CDR2 FYNNEI. CDR3 in DNA: TGTGCCAGCAACACCGGGACGGGTAATCAGCCCCAGCATTTT. This sequence encodes CASNTGTGNQPQHF.

The rearrangement uses TRBV25-1 and TRBJ1-1; 7 bases map to TRBD1. V dropped 6 bases and J dropped 10; count of bases not matched to a gene: 5. CDR1 is MGHDK and CDR2 is SYGVNS in the germline V gene. The CDR3 totals 11 residues. CDR3 protein: CASRTTGSAFF. The CDR3 DNA is TGTGCCAGCAGGACGACAGGGTCAGCTTTCTTT.

This clone was seen a few times. V gene TRBV6-6 combines with J gene TRBJ1-1, with D perhaps TRBD1 (5 bases). The germline gives CDR1 MNHNY, CDR2 SVGAGI (reference sequence). Trimming removed 7 bases from V and 0 bases from J, with 9 bases in between. The CDR3 has 13 amino acids. The CDR3 nucleotides read TGTGCCAGCATGGGACTGCTGAACACTGAAGCTTTCTTT. It specifies CASMGLLNTEAFF.

The chain links TRBV5-4 to TRBJ2-1; D may be TRBD1 (6 bases). V lost 2 bases and J lost 9, with 9 bases in between. This CDR3 region has 12 residues. In germline, CDR1 is SGHNT, CDR2 YYREEE (reference sequence). CDR3 DNA sequence: TGTGCCAGCAGCTTACAGGGCACTGAGCAGTTCTTC. This sequence encodes CASSLQGTEQFF.

The J gene is TRBJ1-2, the V gene TRBV7-2; D call uncertain. Looked up from germline, CDR1 is SGHTA and CDR2 is FQGNSA. Trimming took off 5 bases at V and 4 bases at J, with 11 bases between the two ends. This CDR3 spans 13 amino acids. CDR3 loop: CASSRGQVYGYTF. For the CDR3, the DNA is TGTGCCAGCAGCCGCGGGCAGGTCTATGGCTACACCTTC.